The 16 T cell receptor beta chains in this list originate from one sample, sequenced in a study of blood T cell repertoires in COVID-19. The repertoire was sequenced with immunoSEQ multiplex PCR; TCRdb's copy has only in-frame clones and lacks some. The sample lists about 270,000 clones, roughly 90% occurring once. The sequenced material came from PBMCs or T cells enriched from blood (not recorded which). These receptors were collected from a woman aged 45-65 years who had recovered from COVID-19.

The CDR3 region is CASSYSLGRDSYEQYF. Here the CDR3 DNA reads TGTGCCAGCAGTTACTCGTTGGGCAGGGACTCCTACGAGCAGTACTTC. The chain joins TRBV6-5 to TRBJ2-7; TRBD1 might be the D (5 bases). Trimming shortened V by 0 bases and J by 0 bases, and 12 bases separated the two germline ends. Germline values: CDR1 MNHEY, CDR2 SVGAGI. CDR3 size: 16 residues.

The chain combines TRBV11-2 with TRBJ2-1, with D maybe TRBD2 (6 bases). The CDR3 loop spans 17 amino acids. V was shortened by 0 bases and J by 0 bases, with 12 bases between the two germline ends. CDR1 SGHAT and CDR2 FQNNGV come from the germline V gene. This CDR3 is CASSLDIFGSSYNEQFF. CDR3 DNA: TGTGCCAGCAGCTTAGATATATTCGGGAGCTCCTACAATGAGCAGTTCTTC.

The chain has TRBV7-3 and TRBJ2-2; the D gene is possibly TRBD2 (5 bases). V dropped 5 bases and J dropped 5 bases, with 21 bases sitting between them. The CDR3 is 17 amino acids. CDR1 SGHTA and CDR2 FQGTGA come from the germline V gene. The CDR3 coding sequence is TGTGCCAGCAGCCCCCGGATCCGCCTGAGGGAGACCGGGGAGCTGTTTTTT. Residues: CASSPRIRLRETGELFF.

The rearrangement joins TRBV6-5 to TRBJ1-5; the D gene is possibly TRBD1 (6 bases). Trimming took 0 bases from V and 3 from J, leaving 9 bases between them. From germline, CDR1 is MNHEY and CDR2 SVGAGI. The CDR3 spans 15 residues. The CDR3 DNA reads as TGTGCCAGCAGTTACTCGAACAGGGCCAATCAGCCCCAGCATTTT. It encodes CASSYSNRANQPQHF.

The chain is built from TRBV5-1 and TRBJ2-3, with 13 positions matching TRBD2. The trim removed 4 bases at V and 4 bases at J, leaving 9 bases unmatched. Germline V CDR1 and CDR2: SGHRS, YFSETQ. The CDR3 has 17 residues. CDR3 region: CASSPGTSGIGADTQYF. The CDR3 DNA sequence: TGCGCCAGCAGCCCCGGGACTAGCGGGATAGGTGCAGATACGCAGTATTTT.

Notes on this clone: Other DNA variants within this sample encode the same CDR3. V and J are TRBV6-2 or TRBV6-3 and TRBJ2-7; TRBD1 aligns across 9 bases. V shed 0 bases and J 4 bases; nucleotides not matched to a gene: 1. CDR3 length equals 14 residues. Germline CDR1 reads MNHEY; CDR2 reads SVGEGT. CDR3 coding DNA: TGTGCCAGCAGTTACTCACAGGGGGCATACGAGCAGTACTTC. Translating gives CASSYSQGAYEQYF.

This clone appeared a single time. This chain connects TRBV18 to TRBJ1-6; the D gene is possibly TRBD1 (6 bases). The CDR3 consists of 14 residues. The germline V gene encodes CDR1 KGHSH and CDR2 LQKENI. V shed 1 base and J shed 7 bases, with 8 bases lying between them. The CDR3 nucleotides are TGTGCCAGCTCACCACAGGGGGTGAATTCACCCCTCCACTTT. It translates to CASSPQGVNSPLHF.

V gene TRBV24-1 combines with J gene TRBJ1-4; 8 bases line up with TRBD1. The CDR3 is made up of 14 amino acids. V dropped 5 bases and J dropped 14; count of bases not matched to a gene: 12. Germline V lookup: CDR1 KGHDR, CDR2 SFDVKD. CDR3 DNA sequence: TGTGCCACCAGTGGCCGGACAGGGTGGCTGTTCCTGTTTTTT. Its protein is CATSGRTGWLFLFF.

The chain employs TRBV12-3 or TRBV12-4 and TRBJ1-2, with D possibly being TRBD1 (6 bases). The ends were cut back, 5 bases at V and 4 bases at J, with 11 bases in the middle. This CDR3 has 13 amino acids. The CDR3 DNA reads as TGTGCCAGCAGTCCTTACAGGGCCTATGGCTACACCTTC. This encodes CASSPYRAYGYTF.

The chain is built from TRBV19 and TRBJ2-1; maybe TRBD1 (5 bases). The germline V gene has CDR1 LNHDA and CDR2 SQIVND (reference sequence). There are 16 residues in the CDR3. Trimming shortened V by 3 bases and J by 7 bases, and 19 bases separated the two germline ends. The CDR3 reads CASSIQGTVPRNEQFF. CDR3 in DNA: TGTGCCAGTAGTATTCAGGGAACGGTCCCGCGGAATGAGCAGTTCTTC. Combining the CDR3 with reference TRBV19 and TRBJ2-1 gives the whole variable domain DGGITQSPKYLFRKEGQNVTLSCEQNLNHDAMYWYRQDPGQGLRLIYYSQIVNDFQKGDIAEGYSVSREKKESFPLTVTSAQKNPTAFYLCASSIQGTVPRNEQFFGPGTRLTVL.

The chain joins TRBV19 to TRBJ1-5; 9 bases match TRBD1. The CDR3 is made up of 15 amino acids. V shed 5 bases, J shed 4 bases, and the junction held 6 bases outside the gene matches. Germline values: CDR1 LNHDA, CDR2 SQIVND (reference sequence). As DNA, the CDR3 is TGTGCCAGTAGTTCCGACAGGGGGGGGAATCAGCCCCAGCATTTT. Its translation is CASSSDRGGNQPQHF.

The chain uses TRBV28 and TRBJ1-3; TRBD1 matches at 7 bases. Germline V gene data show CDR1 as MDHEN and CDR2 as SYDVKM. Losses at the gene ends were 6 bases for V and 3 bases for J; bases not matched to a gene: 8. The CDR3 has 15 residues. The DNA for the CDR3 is TGTGCCAGCAGCTTGACAGGGTTAAGTGGAAACACCATATATTTT. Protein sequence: CASSLTGLSGNTIYF.

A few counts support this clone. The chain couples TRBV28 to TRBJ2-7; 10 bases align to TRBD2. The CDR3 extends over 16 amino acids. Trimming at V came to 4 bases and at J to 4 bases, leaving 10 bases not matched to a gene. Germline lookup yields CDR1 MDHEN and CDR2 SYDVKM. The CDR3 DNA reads TGTGCCAGCAGTTCTGGACTAGCGGCCTCGGGATACGAGCAGTACTTC. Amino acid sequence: CASSSGLAASGYEQYF.

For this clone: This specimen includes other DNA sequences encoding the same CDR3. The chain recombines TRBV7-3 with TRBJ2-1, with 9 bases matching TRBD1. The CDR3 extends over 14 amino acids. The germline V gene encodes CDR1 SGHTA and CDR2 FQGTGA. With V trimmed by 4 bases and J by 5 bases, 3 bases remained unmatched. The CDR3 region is CASSSGQGHNEQFF. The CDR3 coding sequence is TGTGCCAGCAGCTCGGGACAGGGACACAATGAGCAGTTCTTC. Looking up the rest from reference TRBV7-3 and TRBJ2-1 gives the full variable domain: GAGVSQTPSNKVTEKGKYVELRCDPISGHTALYWYRQSLGQGPEFLIYFQGTGAADDSGLPNDRFFAVRPEGSVSTLKIQRTERGDSAVYLCASSSGQGHNEQFFGPGTRLTVL.

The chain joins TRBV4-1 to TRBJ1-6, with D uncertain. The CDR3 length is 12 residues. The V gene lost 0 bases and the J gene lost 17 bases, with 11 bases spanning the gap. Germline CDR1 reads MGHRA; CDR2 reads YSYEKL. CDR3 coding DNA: TGCGCCAGCAGCCAAGATCCGAGGGCGGTCCACTTT. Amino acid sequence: CASSQDPRAVHF.

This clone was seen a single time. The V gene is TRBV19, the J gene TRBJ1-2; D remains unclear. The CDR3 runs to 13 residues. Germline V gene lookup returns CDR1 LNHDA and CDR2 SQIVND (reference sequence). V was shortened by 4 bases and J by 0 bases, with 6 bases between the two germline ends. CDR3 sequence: CASSTVANYGYTF. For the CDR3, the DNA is TGTGCCAGTAGTACCGTAGCTAACTATGGCTACACCTTC.